A selection of T cell receptor beta chains follows, all from one sample in a study of T cells in Graves' hyperthyroidism and ophthalmopathy. TCRdb reprocessed the multiplex PCR reads via MiXCR and lists one record per CDR3 protein. The profile shows 650,000 to 700,000 distinct CDR3 sequences, 17% of them singletons. Material: blood. The receptors come from a man aged 50-59 years with Graves' hyperthyroidism. Both conserved end residues are part of each CDR3. The D gene is left open where the match is weak. Size tells how often a clone was seen (once, few, many) or the class of an expanded clone, and some rows leave it out.

CDR3: CASLLARGVTSTDTQYF; DNA: TGTGCCAGCCTCCTCGCCCGGGGAGTGACTAGCACAGATACGCAGTATTTT; D: NA; J: TRBJ2-3; V: TRBV11-2; size: NA
CDR3: CASRGTGTAPEKLFF; DNA: TGTGCCAGCAGAGGAACCGGGACAGCCCCCGAAAAACTGTTTTTT; D: TRBD1; J: TRBJ1-4; V: TRBV2; size: many
CDR3: CASSLVGSGSTDTQYF; DNA: TGTGCCAGCAGCTTAGTGGGTAGCGGGAGCACAGATACGCAGTATTTT; D: TRBD2; J: TRBJ2-3; V: TRBV7-2; size: few
CDR3: CSARGGNPYNEQFF; DNA: TGCAGTGCTAGAGGGGGAAATCCCTACAATGAGCAGTTCTTC; D: NA; J: TRBJ2-1; V: TRBV20-1; size: NA
CDR3: CSARQQGARSQPQHF; DNA: TGCAGTGCTAGACAACAGGGGGCGAGGAGTCAGCCCCAGCATTTT; D: TRBD1; J: TRBJ1-5; V: TRBV20-1; size: few
CDR3: CASSLRQSQGDYGYTF; DNA: TGTGCCAGCAGTTTAAGGCAGAGTCAGGGGGACTATGGCTACACCTTC; D: TRBD1; J: TRBJ1-2; V: TRBV12-3/TRBV12-4; size: many
CDR3: CASSFGEDNEQFF; DNA: TGTGCCAGCAGTTTTGGGGAAGACAATGAGCAGTTCTTC; D: NA; J: TRBJ2-1; V: TRBV27; size: many
CDR3: CASSQVGGIDGYTF; DNA: TGTGCCAGCAGCCAAGTGGGGGGTATAGATGGCTACACCTTC; D: NA; J: TRBJ1-2; V: TRBV3-1; size: NA
CDR3: CASSSGDRRNSPLHF; DNA: TGTGCCAGCAGCTCGGGGGACAGGCGCAATTCACCCCTCCACTTT; D: TRBD1; J: TRBJ1-6; V: TRBV11-2; size: many
CDR3: CASSEVTSGLEQFF; DNA: TGTGCCAGCAGTGAAGTCACTAGCGGGCTTGAGCAGTTCTTC; D: TRBD2; J: TRBJ2-1; V: TRBV2; size: many
CDR3: CASSPSPETQYF; DNA: TGTGCCAGCTCACCATCTCCCGAGACCCAGTACTTC; D: NA; J: TRBJ2-5; V: TRBV18; size: many
CDR3: CASNTGLAGSYNEQFF; DNA: TGTGCCAGCAACACCGGACTAGCGGGCTCCTACAATGAGCAGTTCTTC; D: TRBD2; J: TRBJ2-1; V: TRBV11-2; size: many
CDR3: CASSYSRTEPNYGYTF; DNA: TGTGCCAGCAGTTACTCACGGACGGAGCCTAACTATGGCTACACCTTC; D: NA; J: TRBJ1-2; V: TRBV6-5; size: many
CDR3: CASSWTENNEQFF; DNA: TGCGCCAGCAGCTGGACAGAGAACAATGAGCAGTTCTTC; D: NA; J: TRBJ2-1; V: TRBV5-1; size: many
CDR3: CASSPQTGVNTEAFF; DNA: TGTGCCAGCAGTCCTCAGACAGGGGTGAACACTGAAGCTTTCTTT; D: TRBD1; J: TRBJ1-1; V: TRBV27; size: NA
CDR3: CAWGGQGAPRGNEKLFF; DNA: TGTGCCTGGGGAGGACAGGGGGCACCTCGTGGGAATGAAAAACTGTTTTTT; D: TRBD1; J: TRBJ1-4; V: TRBV30; size: few
CDR3: CSGVGREEIDTQYF; DNA: TGCAGTGGGGTGGGGCGGGAGGAGATAGATACGCAGTATTTT; D: TRBD2; J: TRBJ2-3; V: TRBV20-1; size: few
CDR3: CASSPGTGGSETQYF; DNA: TGCGCCAGCAGCCCCGGGACAGGGGGCTCGGAGACCCAGTACTTC; D: TRBD1; J: TRBJ2-5; V: TRBV10-1; size: NA
CDR3: CATSDLRGQPQHF; DNA: TGTGCCACCAGTGATTTAAGGGGTCAGCCCCAGCATTTT; D: NA; J: TRBJ1-5; V: TRBV24-1; size: NA
CDR3: CASSWSLSSGNTIYF; DNA: TGTGCCAGCAGTTGGTCCTTGAGCTCTGGAAACACCATATATTTT; D: NA; J: TRBJ1-3; V: TRBV27; size: once
CDR3: CASMISGSSYNEQFF; DNA: TGTGCCAGTATGATTAGCGGGAGTTCCTACAATGAGCAGTTCTTC; D: TRBD2; J: TRBJ2-1; V: TRBV19; size: few
CDR3: CSAPGTGFYEQYF; DNA: TGCAGTGCACCCGGGACAGGCTTTTACGAGCAGTACTTC; D: TRBD1; J: TRBJ2-7; V: TRBV20-1; size: few
CDR3: CASSLTSEEQYF; DNA: TGCGCCAGCAGCTTAACTAGCGAGGAGCAGTACTTC; D: TRBD2; J: TRBJ2-7; V: TRBV5-1; size: many
CDR3: CAWMQTENTEAFF; DNA: TGTGCCTGGATGCAGACGGAGAACACTGAAGCTTTCTTT; D: NA; J: TRBJ1-1; V: TRBV30; size: NA
CDR3: CSVESGWHQETQYF; DNA: TGCAGCGTTGAAAGTGGGTGGCATCAAGAGACCCAGTACTTC; D: NA; J: TRBJ2-5; V: TRBV29-1; size: NA
CDR3: CATSPGTGVTEAFF; DNA: TGTGCCACCAGTCCCGGGACAGGGGTTACTGAAGCTTTCTTT; D: TRBD1; J: TRBJ1-1; V: TRBV24-1; size: many
CDR3: CASSAPSRPASGANVLTF; DNA: TGTGCCAGCAGCGCCCCGAGCAGGCCGGCATCTGGGGCCAACGTCCTGACTTTC; D: NA; J: TRBJ2-6; V: TRBV3-1; size: many
CDR3: CASSLPAGQQETQYF; DNA: TGTGCCAGCAGCTTACCGGCTGGACAGCAAGAGACCCAGTACTTC; D: NA; J: TRBJ2-5; V: TRBV7-9; size: NA
CDR3: CASSFRMPGTGYTF; DNA: TGTGCCAGCAGCTTTCGGATGCCAGGGACTGGCTACACCTTC; D: NA; J: TRBJ1-2; V: TRBV13; size: few
CDR3: CASSQGGNSNQPQHF; DNA: TGTGCCAGCAGCCAAGGTGGAAATAGCAATCAGCCCCAGCATTTT; D: NA; J: TRBJ1-5; V: TRBV3-1; size: few
CDR3: CASWSERLNTEAFF; DNA: TGTGCCAGCTGGAGCGAAAGACTGAACACTGAAGCTTTCTTT; D: NA; J: TRBJ1-1; V: TRBV2; size: many
CDR3: CASSQDPGVDNQPQHF; DNA: TGTGCCAGCAGCCAAGATCCAGGGGTGGACAATCAGCCCCAGCATTTT; D: NA; J: TRBJ1-5; V: TRBV14; size: NA
CDR3: CASSIRSGGTGNTIYF; DNA: TGTGCCAGCAGCATCCGTTCAGGGGGGACTGGAAACACCATATATTTT; D: TRBD1; J: TRBJ1-3; V: TRBV11-2; size: many
CDR3: CASSSTGRWPYEQYF; DNA: TGCGCCAGCAGCTCCACAGGGCGGTGGCCCTACGAGCAGTACTTC; D: NA; J: TRBJ2-7; V: TRBV5-1; size: many
CDR3: CASSLGPSDTQYF; DNA: TGTGCCAGCAGCCTCGGCCCCTCAGATACGCAGTATTTT; D: NA; J: TRBJ2-3; V: TRBV3-1; size: NA
CDR3: CAISDVAGTSGYEQYF; DNA: TGTGCCATCAGTGACGTCGCGGGGACTAGTGGTTACGAGCAGTACTTC; D: TRBD2; J: TRBJ2-7; V: TRBV10-3; size: many
CDR3: CASSLEDSNQPQHF; DNA: TGTGCCAGCAGCTTGGAGGATAGCAATCAGCCCCAGCATTTT; D: NA; J: TRBJ1-5; V: TRBV5-5; size: few
CDR3: CASSSVSGVGIAYEQYF; DNA: TGTGCCAGCAGTTCGGTGTCGGGGGTAGGGATCGCCTACGAGCAGTACTTC; D: NA; J: TRBJ2-7; V: TRBV27; size: many
CDR3: CSTRGIPSGFGPDTQYF; DNA: TGCAGTACTAGAGGGATTCCTAGCGGCTTCGGACCAGATACGCAGTATTTT; D: TRBD2; J: TRBJ2-3; V: TRBV20-1; size: NA
CDR3: CATCQTNTGELFF; DNA: TGTGCCACTTGCCAGACGAACACCGGGGAGCTGTTTTTT; D: NA; J: TRBJ2-2; V: TRBV28; size: many
CDR3: CASSVSPGQNSPLHF; DNA: TGTGCCAGCAGCGTATCCCCGGGCCAAAATTCACCCCTCCACTTT; D: NA; J: TRBJ1-6; V: TRBV9; size: many
CDR3: CASSSTTSWYEQYF; DNA: TGTGCCAGCAGCTCAACGACTAGCTGGTACGAGCAGTACTTC; D: TRBD2; J: TRBJ2-7; V: TRBV7-2; size: many
CDR3: CSVVGGAFQETQYF; DNA: TGCAGCGTGGTAGGGGGAGCCTTCCAAGAGACCCAGTACTTC; D: NA; J: TRBJ2-5; V: TRBV29-1; size: many
CDR3: CASSPLGQVYTGELFF; DNA: TGCGCCAGCAGCCCGTTGGGACAGGTCTACACCGGGGAGCTGTTTTTT; D: TRBD1; J: TRBJ2-2; V: TRBV5-1; size: few
CDR3: CASSYLGQGDEQYF; DNA: TGTGCCAGCAGTTATTTGGGACAGGGTGACGAGCAGTACTTC; D: TRBD1; J: TRBJ2-7; V: TRBV6-1; size: few
CDR3: CASSQMGQEPRETQYF; DNA: TGCGCCAGCAGCCAGATGGGACAGGAACCCAGAGAGACCCAGTACTTC; D: TRBD1; J: TRBJ2-5; V: TRBV5-1; size: NA
CDR3: CASRPDRVISGANVLTF; DNA: TGTGCCAGCAGGCCGGACAGGGTTATCTCTGGGGCCAACGTCCTGACTTTC; D: TRBD1; J: TRBJ2-6; V: TRBV2; size: many
CDR3: CASSPRDRDYGYTF; DNA: TGTGCCAGCAGCCCCCGGGACAGGGACTATGGCTACACCTTC; D: TRBD1; J: TRBJ1-2; V: TRBV3-1; size: NA
CDR3: CASQTVAGVVYEQYF; DNA: TGTGCCAGCCAGACTGTGGCGGGAGTAGTGTACGAGCAGTACTTC; D: TRBD2; J: TRBJ2-7; V: TRBV19; size: many
CDR3: CASSLPGGMNTEAFF; DNA: TGTGCCAGCAGCCTCCCCGGGGGGATGAACACTGAAGCTTTCTTT; D: NA; J: TRBJ1-1; V: TRBV7-9; size: many
CDR3: CASLQGTSNQPQHF; DNA: TGTGCCAGTCTACAGGGTACTAGCAATCAGCCCCAGCATTTT; D: NA; J: TRBJ1-5; V: TRBV12-3/TRBV12-4; size: many
CDR3: CSAFWTSQTDTQYF; DNA: TGCAGTGCTTTTTGGACTAGCCAGACAGATACGCAGTATTTT; D: TRBD2; J: TRBJ2-3; V: TRBV20-1; size: few
CDR3: CASSHVDSSLHF; DNA: TGCGCCAGCAGCCACGTTGATTCGTCCCTCCACTTT; D: NA; J: TRBJ1-6; V: TRBV4-1; size: NA
CDR3: CASSPAISSYEQYF; DNA: TGTGCCAGTAGTCCGGCTATTAGCTCCTACGAGCAGTACTTC; D: NA; J: TRBJ2-7; V: TRBV19; size: few
CDR3: CASSLSPGTGTHRELFF; DNA: TGTGCCAGCAGTCTTAGCCCCGGGACAGGGACGCACCGGGAGCTGTTTTTT; D: TRBD1; J: TRBJ2-2; V: TRBV28; size: many
CDR3: CSVEDSRPTKTQYF; DNA: TGCAGCGTTGAAGATTCCCGACCAACGAAGACCCAGTACTTC; D: NA; J: TRBJ2-5; V: TRBV29-1; size: few
CDR3: CSAGTDGPETQYF; DNA: TGCAGTGCTGGGACTGACGGACCAGAGACCCAGTACTTC; D: NA; J: TRBJ2-5; V: TRBV20-1; size: NA
CDR3: CASSYSAGSGQLQHF; DNA: TGTGCCAGCAGTTACTCGGCCGGGTCCGGCCAGCTCCAGCATTTT; D: NA; J: TRBJ1-5; V: TRBV6-5; size: NA
CDR3: CSAERDSHNEQFF; DNA: TGCAGTGCGGAGCGGGACAGTCACAATGAGCAGTTCTTC; D: NA; J: TRBJ2-1; V: TRBV20-1; size: NA